These 23 T cell receptor beta chains were all obtained from the same sample, sequenced in a study of CD8+ T cells in alopecia areata. RNA extraction was followed by reverse transcription into cDNA, which acted as the sequencing template. Data came from immunoSEQ multiplex PCR; TCRdb stores just in-frame clones and leaves some out. The profile shows approximately 180,000 clones, approximately 53% of them singletons. The treatment: oral pan-JAK inhibitor, 5-10 mg twice daily. The sample here was CD8+ T cells sorted from blood, taken at week 24, from a patient treated with tofacitinib. These receptors all come from a human donor with alopecia areata.

V and J are TRBV4-3 and TRBJ2-7; TRBD1 might be the D (5 bases). The CDR3 sequence is 15 residues long. Germline CDR1 is LGHNA and CDR2 is YSLEER. V gave up 0 bases and J gave up 1 base, with 10 bases separating them. The CDR3 region is CASSQDSTGSYEQYF. The DNA of the CDR3 is TGCGCCAGCAGCCAAGATAGTACAGGATCCTACGAGCAGTACTTC.

This clone has just a few counts. V is TRBV19 and J is TRBJ2-1; D gene uncertain. CDR3 length: 14 amino acids. CDR1 LNHDA and CDR2 SQIVND come from the germline V gene (reference sequence). The V and J ends lost 6 bases and 4 bases respectively, with 13 bases between them. This CDR3 is CASSLGPSYNEQFF. The CDR3 DNA is TGTGCCAGTAGCCTCGGCCCTTCTTACAATGAGCAGTTCTTC.

This clone was recorded a few times. The J gene is TRBJ1-1, the V gene TRBV30; D remains ambiguous. The germline CDR1 and CDR2 sequences are GTSNPN and SVGIG (reference sequence). The V and J ends lost 4 bases and 1 base respectively, with 7 bases between them. The CDR3 is 12 amino acids. The CDR3 protein is CAWMPQNTEAFF. DNA of the CDR3: TGTGCCTGGATGCCTCAGAACACTGAAGCTTTCTTT.

The chain employs TRBV7-9 and TRBJ2-7, with D possibly TRBD2 on 5 matching bases. Germline values: CDR1 SEHNR, CDR2 FQNEAQ (reference sequence). Trimming pared 4 bases from V and 0 bases from J, leaving 13 bases between. The CDR3 extends over 15 amino acids. The CDR3 region is CASSSSPGPSYEQYF. For the CDR3, the DNA is TGTGCCAGCAGCTCTAGCCCCGGACCCTCCTACGAGCAGTACTTC.

There are a few counts of this clone. The chain employs TRBV27 and TRBJ1-1, with D maybe TRBD1 (6 bases). CDR3 size: 14 residues. The V end was cut by 6 bases, the J end by 1 base, with 12 bases between. Germline V CDR1 and CDR2: MNHEY, SMNVEV (reference sequence). The CDR3 is CASSLTGKNTEAFF. DNA of the CDR3: TGTGCCAGCAGCTTAACAGGGAAGAACACTGAAGCTTTCTTT.

V gene TRBV7-2 combines with J gene TRBJ1-2, with 7 bases lining up with TRBD1. The J segment lost 4 bases and the V segment lost 5 bases, leaving 10 bases of the junction unmatched. CDR3 length equals 15 residues. Germline V CDR1 and CDR2: SGHTA, FQGNSA. Here the CDR3 reads CASSPSTGRLYGYTF. DNA of the CDR3: TGTGCCAGCAGCCCCTCGACAGGGCGGCTCTATGGCTACACCTTC.

The chain recombines TRBV5-4 with TRBJ1-2; TRBD1 aligns across 7 bases. The germline CDR1 and CDR2 sequences are SGHNT and YYREEE (reference sequence). This CDR3 is 14 amino acids long. Unmatched junction bases numbered 7, after V lost 2 bases and J lost 6 bases. The CDR3 sequence: CASSFSEGANGYTF. CDR3 bases: TGTGCCAGCAGCTTCTCGGAGGGGGCGAATGGCTACACCTTC.

The rearrangement joins TRBV25-1 to TRBJ2-4, with D possibly being TRBD2 (6 bases). Looked up from germline, CDR1 is MGHDK and CDR2 is SYGVNS. V was shortened by 2 bases and J by 12 bases, with 17 bases between the two germline ends. There are 14 residues in the CDR3. CDR3 sequence reads: CASSEVGGSGNQYF. For the CDR3, the DNA is TGTGCCAGCAGTGAAGTAGGAGGGTCGGGTAATCAGTACTTC.

This clone appeared a few times. The J gene is TRBJ1-1, the V gene TRBV29-1; unclear D gene. The V end lost 1 base, the J end lost 1 base, and 7 bases lay between the germline ends. The CDR3 is 13 residues long. The V gene's germline CDR1 is SQVTM and CDR2 ANQGSEA. CDR3 sequence reads: CSVEADANTEAFF. CDR3 DNA: TGCAGCGTTGAAGCGGACGCGAACACTGAAGCTTTCTTT.

There are a few counts of this clone. The CDR3 spells CASSTRDTLNTEAFF. CDR3 coding DNA: TGTGCCAGCAGCACCCGGGACACCCTGAACACTGAAGCTTTCTTT. This rearrangement joins TRBV13 to TRBJ1-1, with D possibly being TRBD1 (6 bases). Between the trimmed V and J ends, which lost 5 bases and 0 bases, there was a span of 13 bases. The germline gives CDR1 PRHDT, CDR2 FYEKMQ (reference sequence). The length of the CDR3 is 15 residues.

The chain carries TRBV5-1 and TRBJ1-1; 9 positions match TRBD1. With 2 bases clipped from V and 0 bases from J, the junction kept 2 bases outside the gene matches. The CDR3 totals 15 residues. The V gene's germline CDR1 is SGHRS and CDR2 YFSETQ. This CDR3 reads CASSFGQGMNTEAFF. Written as DNA, the CDR3 is TGCGCCAGCAGCTTCGGACAGGGGATGAACACTGAAGCTTTCTTT.

The V call is TRBV5-1, the J call TRBJ2-7; D gene uncertain. With 0 bases removed from V and 5 bases from J, the gap between germline ends came to 15 bases. Per germline, CDR1 SGHRS and CDR2 YFSETQ. The CDR3 contains 15 residues. This CDR3 reads CASSLEHAGTDEQYF. The CDR3 DNA sequence: TGCGCCAGCAGCTTGGAGCACGCAGGCACGGACGAGCAGTACTTC.

The sample holds a few counts of this clone. The chain joins TRBV6-6 to TRBJ2-7; D is ambiguous. CDR1 is MNHNY, CDR2 SVGAGI, per germline (reference sequence). V was pared by 0 bases and J by 0 bases, with 12 bases between. The CDR3 loop spans 16 amino acids. The CDR3 sequence: CASSYSAEPSSYEQYF. The CDR3 bases are TGTGCCAGCAGTTACTCTGCGGAACCCAGCTCCTACGAGCAGTACTTC.

The chain combines TRBV6-5 with TRBJ2-5, with D possibly being TRBD1 (6 bases). V lost 0 bases to trimming and J lost 4 bases, with 15 bases between them. Germline lookup yields CDR1 MNHEY and CDR2 SVGAGI. CDR3 size: 16 residues. The CDR3 nucleotides read TGTGCCAGCAGTTACTCGGCCCTGGGGGCTCGAGAGACCCAGTACTTC. It specifies CASSYSALGARETQYF.

This rearrangement joins TRBV6-1 to TRBJ2-2, with TRBD2 matching over 12 bases. Losses at the gene ends were 1 base for V and 5 bases for J; bases not matched to a gene: 8. This CDR3 is built from 18 residues. Germline V gives CDR1 MNHNS, CDR2 SASEGT. CDR3 sequence reads: CASSEGTSGASGTGELFF. CDR3 coding DNA: TGTGCCAGCAGTGAAGGGACTAGCGGGGCCTCGGGGACCGGGGAGCTGTTTTTT.

This sequence joins TRBV7-2 and TRBJ2-1; no reliable D call. The ends were cut back, 1 base at V and 8 bases at J, with 6 bases in the middle. CDR1 is SGHTA, CDR2 FQGNSA, per germline. The CDR3 has 12 amino acids. CDR3 amino acids: CASSLVAHEQFF. CDR3 nucleotide sequence: TGTGCCAGCAGCTTAGTAGCCCATGAGCAGTTCTTC.

This clone was seen a few times. The CDR3 bases are TGTGCCAGCAGCGGGAACTTAGATGAAGGGAGATACTACTATGGCTACACCTTC. It codes for CASSGNLDEGRYYYGYTF. The chain couples TRBV5-6 to TRBJ1-2; D is uncertain. This CDR3 contains 18 residues. V shed 4 bases and J shed 3 bases, with 25 bases lying between them. Per germline, CDR1 SGHDT and CDR2 YYEEEE.

The chain is built from TRBV4-3 and TRBJ1-2; the D gene is possibly TRBD1 (5 bases). The CDR3 runs 15 residues. Germline V lookup: CDR1 LGHNA, CDR2 YSLEER. Trimming stripped 0 bases from V and 3 bases from J, with 11 bases between. CDR3 nucleotides: TGCGCCAGCAGCCAAGACGCAGGGATGGACTATGGCTACACCTTC. It specifies CASSQDAGMDYGYTF.

The chain links TRBV7-6 to TRBJ2-7, with TRBD1 matching over 9 bases. Per germline, CDR1 SGHVS and CDR2 FNYEAQ. The CDR3 length is 16 residues. V gave up 1 base and J gave up 3 bases; unmatched junction bases: 7. CDR3 bases: TGTGCCAGCAGCTTAGGCCCGGGACAGGGTAGCTACGAGCAGTACTTC. Its protein is CASSLGPGQGSYEQYF.

The chain carries TRBV7-6 and TRBJ2-3, with D possibly being TRBD1 (5 bases). From germline, CDR1 is SGHVS and CDR2 FNYEAQ. The CDR3 is 17 residues long. The V and J ends lost 5 bases and 3 bases respectively, with 21 bases between them. The CDR3 DNA reads as TGTGCCAGCAGCCAAGCCCTGTGGGCAAGGGGAACAGATACGCAGTATTTT. Its translation is CASSQALWARGTDTQYF.

The chain employs TRBV5-1 and TRBJ1-1, with D perhaps matching TRBD1 (5 bases). The CDR3 is 13 amino acids. Between the trimmed V and J ends, which lost 4 bases and 2 bases, there was a span of 9 bases. Germline V gene sequence: CDR1 SGHRS, CDR2 YFSETQ. The CDR3 region is CASSPTGNTEAFF. CDR3 DNA: TGCGCCAGCAGCCCCACAGGAAACACTGAAGCTTTCTTT.

In its sample, this clone was seen many times. The chain recombines TRBV11-2 with TRBJ2-7; the D call may be TRBD1 or TRBD2 (6 bases each). Germline V gene lookup returns CDR1 SGHAT and CDR2 FQNNGV. The CDR3 runs to 15 residues. Trimming pared 1 base from V and 1 base from J, leaving 11 bases between. The CDR3 DNA follows: TGTGCCAGCAGCTTAGGTGGGGGGCAGTCCTACGAGCAGTACTTC. This encodes CASSLGGGQSYEQYF.

The chain uses TRBV30 and TRBJ1-1, with D maybe TRBD1 (5 bases). This CDR3 spans 13 amino acids. V lost 4 bases to trimming and J lost 1 base, with 10 bases between them. Germline V gene sequence: CDR1 GTSNPN, CDR2 SVGIG (reference sequence). CDR3 bases: TGTGCCTGGACCGGGACCTGGAACACTGAAGCTTTCTTT. Encoded protein: CAWTGTWNTEAFF.